This T cell receptor beta chain emerged from a study of T cells in localized non-small cell lung cancer. Study observations and caveats: Highest T cell clonality was seen in uninvolved adjacent lung, surpassing that measured in tumor. Turning up in adjacent lung were a median approximately 57 of the top 100 tumor clones.

Assay: immunoSEQ multiplex PCR; the TCRdb copy retains only in-frame clones and omits some. The sample yields about 79,000 clones, 88% seen once. Points on this clone: The antigen is undetermined.

CDR3 length: 14 residues. The junction had 3 bases not matched to a gene; V was cut back by 8 bases and J by 0 bases. Germline loops: CDR1 MNHEY, CDR2 SVGAGI. The material sequenced was peripheral blood, taken before any cancer treatment. This receptor was identified in a woman aged 35 to 70 with stage I squamous cell lung carcinoma. This chain uses TRBV6-5 with TRBJ2-7; 11 bases are a match to TRBD1. This CDR3 is CASWDRGGSYEQYF. The CDR3 nucleotides read TGTGCCAGCTGGGACAGGGGGGGCTCCTACGAGCAGTACTTC.